The next 17 T cell receptor beta chains were all read from a single sample in a study of T cell repertoires in cytomegalovirus infection. The antigens of these receptors remain unknown. TCRdb fed the reads into MiXCR, producing one record per CDR3 protein. Of hundreds of thousands of distinct CDR3 sequences in the sample, about 39% were seen once. Specimen: cultured PBMCs, collected from culture after CMV antigen stimulation. These receptors were taken from a human donor in good health (CMV status not recorded). Some clones in this sample may be carry-over from other donors' samples.

In this sample, this clonotype turned up a few times. CDR3 sequence: CASSFGTQNTEAFF. The CDR3 nucleotides are TGTGCCAGCAGTTTTGGCACGCAGAACACTGAAGCTTTCTTT. V is TRBV12-3 or TRBV12-4 and J is TRBJ1-1, with D unresolved. The ends were cut back, 3 bases at V and 1 base at J, with 9 bases in the middle. This CDR3 is built from 14 residues.

The V call is TRBV11-2, the J call TRBJ2-1; D remains ambiguous. CDR3 length: 11 amino acids. The ends were cut back, 7 bases at V and 11 bases at J, with 12 bases in the middle. From germline, CDR1 is SGHAT and CDR2 FQNNGV. CDR3 region: CASTPFGKQFF. DNA of the CDR3: TGTGCCAGCACCCCGTTTGGAAAGCAGTTCTTC.

The chain employs TRBV20-1 and TRBJ1-3, with 9 bases lining up with TRBD1. Germline CDR1 reads DFQATT; CDR2 reads SNEGSKA (reference sequence). The V and J ends lost 8 bases and 4 bases, in that order; junction bases with no gene match: 6. The CDR3 extends over 13 amino acids. The CDR3: CSIQGARGNTIYF. CDR3 nucleotide sequence: TGCAGTATACAGGGGGCAAGGGGAAACACCATATATTTT.

Points on this clonotype: As the CDR3 is not closed by the conserved phenylalanine or tryptophan, this likely results from a read error. The CDR3 is CASSLVPSANSTLHI. The CDR3, as DNA: TGTGCCAGCAGCTTAGTACCGTCAGCAAATTCAACCCTCCACATT. This sequence joins TRBV7-2 and TRBJ1-6, with no clear D. The CDR3 runs 15 residues. Germline CDR1 reads SGHTA; CDR2 reads FQGNSA.

This clonotype has only a few counts. The chain recombines TRBV7-2 with TRBJ2-3, with D perhaps matching TRBD2 (5 bases). V gave up 5 bases and J gave up 3 bases, with 18 bases separating them. The CDR3 runs to 16 residues. The germline gives CDR1 SGHTA, CDR2 FQGNSA. The CDR3 spells CASSEHPFRGTDTQYF. The DNA for the CDR3 is TGTGCCAGCAGCGAACACCCTTTCCGGGGAACAGATACGCAGTATTTT.

V gene TRBV5-4 combines with J gene TRBJ1-1; D is perhaps TRBD1 (5 bases). The CDR3 sequence is 16 residues long. With 2 bases removed from V and 1 base from J, the gap between germline ends came to 15 bases. CDR1 and CDR2 (germline): SGHNT, YYREEE (reference sequence). The chain's CDR3 is CASSFELQVRNTEAFF. CDR3 DNA: TGTGCCAGCAGCTTCGAACTACAGGTACGGAACACTGAAGCTTTCTTT.

This clonotype was counted between two and nine times. The chain has TRBV7-9 and TRBJ2-3; 10 nucleotides agree with TRBD2. Trimming took 5 bases from V and 2 from J; bases not matched to a gene: 7. Germline CDR1 SEHNR, CDR2 FQNEAQ (reference sequence). The CDR3 has 16 residues. The CDR3 region has the DNA TGTGCCAGCAGCCCCACTAGCGGGGCCGACACAGATACGCAGTATTTT. As protein: CASSPTSGADTDTQYF. Drawing the rest from reference TRBV7-9 and TRBJ2-3, the complete variable domain is DTGVSQNPRHKITKRGQNVTFRCDPISEHNRLYWYRQTLGQGPEFLTYFQNEAQLEKSRLLSDRFSAERPKGSFSTLEIQRTEQGDSAMYLCASSPTSGADTDTQYFGPGTRLTVL.

The chain links TRBV18 to TRBJ2-5; D gene unclear. Looked up from germline, CDR1 is KGHSH and CDR2 is LQKENI. Trimming pared 1 base from V and 5 bases from J, leaving 8 bases between. The CDR3 has 13 residues. The CDR3 reads CASSPLWRETQYF. The DNA of the CDR3 is TGTGCCAGCTCACCACTGTGGCGGGAGACCCAGTACTTC. The full variable domain, its missing parts supplied by reference TRBV18 and TRBJ2-5, is NAGVMQNPRHLVRRRGQEARLRCSPMKGHSHVYWYRQLPEEGLKFMVYLQKENIIDESGMPKERFSAEFPKEGPSILRIQQVVRGDSAAYFCASSPLWRETQYFGPGTRLLVL.

The V call is TRBV6-1, the J call TRBJ2-7; 7 bases align to TRBD1. The J segment lost 2 bases and the V segment lost 7 bases, leaving 11 bases of the junction unmatched. This CDR3 spans 15 amino acids. Germline-derived CDR1 and CDR2 are MNHNS and SASEGT. CDR3 amino acids: CASKLGQDLTYEQYF. The CDR3 region has the DNA TGTGCCAGCAAACTCGGACAGGACCTGACCTACGAGCAGTACTTC.

The chain carries TRBV6-4 and TRBJ1-5, with D hard to call. Germline loops: CDR1 MRHNA, CDR2 SNTAGT. CDR3 length equals 14 residues. V lost 6 bases to trimming and J lost 7 bases, with 16 bases between them. The CDR3 here is CASRRASSKQPQHF. The CDR3 DNA is TGTGCCAGCAGGCGGGCCTCGAGTAAACAGCCCCAGCATTTT.

The chain uses TRBV7-9 and TRBJ2-2; weak D call: TRBD2 (5 bases). Germline V gene lookup returns CDR1 SEHNR and CDR2 FQNEAQ (reference sequence). The germline V and J ends were trimmed by 5 bases and 1 base, with 11 bases remaining between them. The CDR3 sequence is 15 residues long. The CDR3 reads CASSPKSGNTGELFF. CDR3 DNA sequence: TGTGCCAGCAGCCCGAAGAGCGGGAACACCGGGGAGCTGTTTTTT.

This clonotype was counted between two and nine times. The rearrangement links TRBV12-3 or TRBV12-4 to TRBJ1-3; no clear D. The CDR3 extends over 14 amino acids. The V end was cut by 7 bases, the J end by 2 bases, with 12 bases between. CDR3 region: CASTPPGAGNTIYF. The CDR3 DNA sequence: TGTGCCAGCACCCCCCCGGGCGCTGGAAACACCATATATTTT.

In this sample, this clonotype turned up a few times. The chain recombines TRBV27 with TRBJ1-2, with D unclear. V lost 0 bases and J lost 4, with 9 bases in between. Germline V gene sequence: CDR1 MNHEY, CDR2 SMNVEV (reference sequence). The CDR3 loop spans 14 amino acids. This CDR3 reads CASSLSPAIYGYTF. The CDR3 DNA is TGTGCCAGCAGTTTATCACCAGCTATCTATGGCTACACCTTC.

The J gene is TRBJ2-4, the V gene TRBV7-2, with D perhaps matching TRBD2 (6 bases). The V end lost 4 bases, the J end lost 7 bases, and 17 bases lay between the germline ends. This CDR3 comprises 15 residues. The germline V gene has CDR1 SGHTA and CDR2 FQGNSA. The CDR3 reads CASSSRGPTGNIQYF. The CDR3 DNA follows: TGTGCCAGCAGCTCGCGGGGCCCAACGGGGAACATTCAGTACTTC.

The CDR3 loop is CATSKLGVLDEQFF. The CDR3 DNA sequence: TGTGCCACCTCTAAGTTAGGGGTTTTGGATGAGCAGTTCTTC. This chain uses TRBV6-1 with TRBJ2-1, with a tentative D call TRBD1 (5 bases). Germline lookup yields CDR1 MNHNS and CDR2 SASEGT. There are 14 residues in the CDR3. The ends were cut back, 10 bases at V and 8 bases at J, with 21 bases in the middle.

The rearrangement links TRBV25-1 to TRBJ2-5; TRBD2 might be the D (5 bases). Trimming cost V 7 bases and J 7 bases, with 10 bases left between them. The germline V gene encodes CDR1 MGHDK and CDR2 SYGVNS. The CDR3 is 11 amino acids. CDR3 DNA sequence: TGTGCCAGCACCATCGGAGGGACCCAGTACTTC. It specifies CASTIGGTQYF.

This clonotype was seen more than once but under ten times. The rearrangement links TRBV12-3 or TRBV12-4 to TRBJ2-7, with 9 bases that match TRBD1. The trim removed 5 bases at V and 4 bases at J, leaving 9 bases unmatched. The length of the CDR3 is 15 residues. The CDR3 nucleotides read TGTGCCAGCAGTCCCGGGACAGGGAAGCGTTACGAGCAGTACTTC. This codes for CASSPGTGKRYEQYF.